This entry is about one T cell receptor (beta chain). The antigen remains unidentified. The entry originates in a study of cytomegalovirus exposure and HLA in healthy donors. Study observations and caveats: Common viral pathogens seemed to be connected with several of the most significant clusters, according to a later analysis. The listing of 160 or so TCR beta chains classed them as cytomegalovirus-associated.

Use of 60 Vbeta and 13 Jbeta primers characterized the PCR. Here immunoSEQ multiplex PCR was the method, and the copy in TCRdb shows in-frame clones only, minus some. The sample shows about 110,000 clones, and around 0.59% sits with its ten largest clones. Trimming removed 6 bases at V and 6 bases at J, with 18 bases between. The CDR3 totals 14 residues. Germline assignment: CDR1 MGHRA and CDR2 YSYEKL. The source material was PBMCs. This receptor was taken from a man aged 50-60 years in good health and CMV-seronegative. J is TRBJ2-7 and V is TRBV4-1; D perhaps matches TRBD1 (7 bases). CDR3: CASSLTGTAGEQYF. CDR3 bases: TGCGCCAGCAGTCTCACCGGGACAGCGGGCGAGCAGTACTTC.